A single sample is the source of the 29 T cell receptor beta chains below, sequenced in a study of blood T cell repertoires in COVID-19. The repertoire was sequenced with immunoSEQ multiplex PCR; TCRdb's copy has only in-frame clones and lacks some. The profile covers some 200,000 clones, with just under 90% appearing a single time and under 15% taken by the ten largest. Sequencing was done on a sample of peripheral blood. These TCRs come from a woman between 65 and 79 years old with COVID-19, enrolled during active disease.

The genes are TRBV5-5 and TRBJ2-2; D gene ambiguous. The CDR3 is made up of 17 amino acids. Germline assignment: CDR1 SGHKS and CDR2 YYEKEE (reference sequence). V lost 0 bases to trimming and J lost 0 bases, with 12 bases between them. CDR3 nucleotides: TGTGCCAGCAGCTTGGAGGTGCGACACGCGAACACCGGGGAGCTGTTTTTT. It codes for CASSLEVRHANTGELFF.

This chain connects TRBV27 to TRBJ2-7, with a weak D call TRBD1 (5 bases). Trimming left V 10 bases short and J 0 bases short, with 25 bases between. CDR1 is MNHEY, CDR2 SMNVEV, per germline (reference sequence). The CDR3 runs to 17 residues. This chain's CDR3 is CATPIGRGNKHSYEQYF. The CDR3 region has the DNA TGTGCCACCCCTATAGGAAGGGGCAACAAGCACTCCTACGAGCAGTACTTC.

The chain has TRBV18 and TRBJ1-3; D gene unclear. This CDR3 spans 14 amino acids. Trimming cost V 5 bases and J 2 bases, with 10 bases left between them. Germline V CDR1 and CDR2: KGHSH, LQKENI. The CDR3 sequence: CASSTERAGNTIYF. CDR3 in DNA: TGTGCCAGCTCAACCGAAAGAGCTGGAAACACCATATATTTT.

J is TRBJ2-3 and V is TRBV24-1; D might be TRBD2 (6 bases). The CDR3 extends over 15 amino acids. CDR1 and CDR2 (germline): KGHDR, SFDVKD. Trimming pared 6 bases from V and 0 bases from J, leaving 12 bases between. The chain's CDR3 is CATSSTGTSTDTQYF. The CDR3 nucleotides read TGTGCCACCAGTTCAACGGGGACTAGCACAGATACGCAGTATTTT.

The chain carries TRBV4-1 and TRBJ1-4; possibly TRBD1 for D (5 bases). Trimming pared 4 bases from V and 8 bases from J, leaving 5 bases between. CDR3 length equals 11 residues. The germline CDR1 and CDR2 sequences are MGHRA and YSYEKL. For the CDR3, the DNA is TGCGCCAGCAGCCGACAGGAAAAACTGTTTTTT. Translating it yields CASSRQEKLFF.

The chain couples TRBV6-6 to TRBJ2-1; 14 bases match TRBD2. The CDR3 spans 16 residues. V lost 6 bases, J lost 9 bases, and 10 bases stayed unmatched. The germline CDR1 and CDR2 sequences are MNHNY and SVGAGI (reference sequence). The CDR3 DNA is TGTGCCAGCAGCTATCCCGGGACTAGCGGGAGTGCTGAGCAGTTCTTC. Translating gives CASSYPGTSGSAEQFF.

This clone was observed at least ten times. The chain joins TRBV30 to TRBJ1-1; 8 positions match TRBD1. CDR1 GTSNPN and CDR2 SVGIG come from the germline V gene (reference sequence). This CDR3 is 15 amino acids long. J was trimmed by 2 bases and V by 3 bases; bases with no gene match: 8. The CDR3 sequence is CAWRATTGVNTEAFF. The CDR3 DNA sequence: TGTGCCTGGAGGGCTACGACAGGGGTCAACACTGAAGCTTTCTTT.

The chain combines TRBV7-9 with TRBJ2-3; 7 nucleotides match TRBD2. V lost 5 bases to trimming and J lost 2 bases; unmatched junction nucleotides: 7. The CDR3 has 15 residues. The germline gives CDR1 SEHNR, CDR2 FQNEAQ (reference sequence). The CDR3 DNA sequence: TGTGCCAGCAGCCCGATGGGGGGGAACACAGATACGCAGTATTTT. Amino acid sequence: CASSPMGGNTDTQYF.

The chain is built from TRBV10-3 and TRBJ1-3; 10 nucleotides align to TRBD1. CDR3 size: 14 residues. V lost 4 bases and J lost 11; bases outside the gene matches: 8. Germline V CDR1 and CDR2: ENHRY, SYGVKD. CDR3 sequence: CAISGHRDRGPIYF. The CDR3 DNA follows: TGTGCCATCAGTGGTCACCGGGACAGGGGTCCCATATATTTT.

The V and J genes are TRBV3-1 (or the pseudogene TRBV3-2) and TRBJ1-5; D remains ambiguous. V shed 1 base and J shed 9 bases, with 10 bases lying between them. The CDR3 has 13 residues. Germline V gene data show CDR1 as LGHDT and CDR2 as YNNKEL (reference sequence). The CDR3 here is CASSQAEGLPQHF. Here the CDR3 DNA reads TGTGCCAGCAGCCAAGCAGAGGGTCTGCCCCAGCATTTT.

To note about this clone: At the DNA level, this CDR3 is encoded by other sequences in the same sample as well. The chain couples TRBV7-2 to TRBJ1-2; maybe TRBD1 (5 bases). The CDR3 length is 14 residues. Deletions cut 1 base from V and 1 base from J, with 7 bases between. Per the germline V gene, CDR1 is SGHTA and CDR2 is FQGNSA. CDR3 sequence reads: CASSLGGGNYGYTF. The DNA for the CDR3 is TGTGCCAGCAGCTTAGGCGGGGGTAACTATGGCTACACCTTC.

The CDR3 loop is CASSLRSSTFGETQYF. Written as DNA, the CDR3 is TGTGCCAGCAGCTTAAGGTCCTCGACTTTTGGGGAGACCCAGTACTTC. V is TRBV7-3 and J is TRBJ2-5, with unresolved D. V was trimmed by 1 base and J by 5 bases, leaving 17 bases between them. The germline gives CDR1 SGHTA, CDR2 FQGTGA. The CDR3 loop spans 16 amino acids.

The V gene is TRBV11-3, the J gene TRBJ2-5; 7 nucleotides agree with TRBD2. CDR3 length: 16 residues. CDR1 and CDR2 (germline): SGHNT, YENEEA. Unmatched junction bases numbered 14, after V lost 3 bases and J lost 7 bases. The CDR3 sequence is CASSFSSGNKEGTQYF. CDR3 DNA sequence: TGTGCCAGCAGCTTTTCGAGCGGGAACAAGGAGGGGACCCAGTACTTC.

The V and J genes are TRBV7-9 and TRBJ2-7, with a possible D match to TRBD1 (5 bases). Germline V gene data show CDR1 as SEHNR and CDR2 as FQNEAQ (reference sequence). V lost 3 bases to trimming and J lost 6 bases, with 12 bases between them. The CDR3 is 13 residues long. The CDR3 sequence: CASSFAGNGEQYF. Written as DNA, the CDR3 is TGTGCCAGCAGCTTTGCAGGGAATGGCGAGCAGTACTTC.

The CDR3 is CASSWRTNTGELFF. As DNA, the CDR3 is TGTGCCAGCAGTTGGCGGACGAACACCGGGGAGCTGTTTTTT. The rearrangement links TRBV2 to TRBJ2-2; D call uncertain. Between the trimmed V and J ends, which lost 5 bases and 0 bases, there was a span of 7 bases. The CDR3 covers 14 residues. Per germline, CDR1 SNHLY and CDR2 FYNNEI.

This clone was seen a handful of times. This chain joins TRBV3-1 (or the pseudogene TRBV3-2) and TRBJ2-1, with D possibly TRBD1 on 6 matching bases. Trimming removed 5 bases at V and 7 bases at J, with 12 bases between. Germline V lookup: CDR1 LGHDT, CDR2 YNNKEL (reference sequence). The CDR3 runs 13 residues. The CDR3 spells CASSYIGGNEQFF. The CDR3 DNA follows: TGTGCCAGCAGCTACATAGGGGGTAATGAGCAGTTCTTC.

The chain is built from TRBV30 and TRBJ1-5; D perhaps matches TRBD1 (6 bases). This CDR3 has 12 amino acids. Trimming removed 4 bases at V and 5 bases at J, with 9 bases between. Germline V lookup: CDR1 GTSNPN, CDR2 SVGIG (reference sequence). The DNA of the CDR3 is TGTGCCTGGAATCACAGGGATCAGCCCCAGCATTTT. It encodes CAWNHRDQPQHF.

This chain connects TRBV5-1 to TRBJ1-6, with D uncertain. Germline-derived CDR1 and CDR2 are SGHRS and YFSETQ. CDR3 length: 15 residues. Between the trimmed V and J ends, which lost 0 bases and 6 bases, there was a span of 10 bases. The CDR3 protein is CASSLDRVGNSPLHF. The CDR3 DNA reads TGCGCCAGCAGCTTGGATCGGGTTGGTAATTCACCCCTCCACTTT.

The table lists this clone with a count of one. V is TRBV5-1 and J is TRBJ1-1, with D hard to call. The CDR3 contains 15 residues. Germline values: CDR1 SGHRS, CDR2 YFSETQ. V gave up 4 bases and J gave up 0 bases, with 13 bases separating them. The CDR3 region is CASSPAPGVNTEAFF. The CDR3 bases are TGCGCCAGCAGCCCCGCTCCGGGAGTGAACACTGAAGCTTTCTTT.

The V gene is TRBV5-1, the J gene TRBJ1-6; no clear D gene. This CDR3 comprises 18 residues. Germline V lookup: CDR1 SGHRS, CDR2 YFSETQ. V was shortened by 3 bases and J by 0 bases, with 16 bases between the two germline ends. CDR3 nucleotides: TGCGCCAGCAGCTGGGATACCTTGGGGAGCTCCTATAATTCACCCCTCCACTTT. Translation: CASSWDTLGSSYNSPLHF.

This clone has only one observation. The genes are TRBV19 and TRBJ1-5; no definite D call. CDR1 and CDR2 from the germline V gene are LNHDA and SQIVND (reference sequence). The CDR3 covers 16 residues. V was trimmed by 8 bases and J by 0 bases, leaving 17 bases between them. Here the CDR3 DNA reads TGTGCCAGTGTCCGGGAGTGGCCGAATAGCAATCAGCCCCAGCATTTT. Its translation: CASVREWPNSNQPQHF.

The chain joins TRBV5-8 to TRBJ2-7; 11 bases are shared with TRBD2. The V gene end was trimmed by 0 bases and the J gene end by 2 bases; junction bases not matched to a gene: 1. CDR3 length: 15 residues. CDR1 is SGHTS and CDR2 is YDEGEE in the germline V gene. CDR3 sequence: CASSLGLAGTYEQYF. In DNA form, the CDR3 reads TGTGCCAGCAGCTTGGGACTAGCGGGGACCTACGAGCAGTACTTC.

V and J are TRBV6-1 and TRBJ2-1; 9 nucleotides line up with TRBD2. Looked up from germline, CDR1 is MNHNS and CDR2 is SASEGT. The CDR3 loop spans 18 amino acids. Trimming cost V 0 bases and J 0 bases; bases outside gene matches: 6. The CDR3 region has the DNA TGTGCCAGCAGTGAAGCGGCGGGAGGGCCACACTCCTACAATGAGCAGTTCTTC. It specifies CASSEAAGGPHSYNEQFF.

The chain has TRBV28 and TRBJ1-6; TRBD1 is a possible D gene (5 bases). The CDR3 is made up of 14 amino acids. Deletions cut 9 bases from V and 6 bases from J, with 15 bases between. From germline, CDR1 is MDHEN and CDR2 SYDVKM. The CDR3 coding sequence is TGTGCCAGTCCACAGGACGGGTCTAATTCACCCCTCCACTTT. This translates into CASPQDGSNSPLHF.

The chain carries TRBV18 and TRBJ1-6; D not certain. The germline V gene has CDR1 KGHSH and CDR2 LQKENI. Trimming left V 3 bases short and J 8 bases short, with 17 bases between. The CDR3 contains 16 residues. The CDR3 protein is CASSPTGKAGDSPLHF. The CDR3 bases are TGTGCCAGCTCACCCACCGGAAAGGCCGGGGATTCACCCCTCCACTTT.

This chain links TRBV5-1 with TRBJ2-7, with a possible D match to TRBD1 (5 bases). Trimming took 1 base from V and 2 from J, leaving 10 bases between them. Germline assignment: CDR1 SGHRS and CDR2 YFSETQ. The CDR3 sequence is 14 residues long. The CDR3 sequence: CASSLNIGAYEQYF. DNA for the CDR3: TGCGCCAGCAGCTTGAATATAGGGGCCTACGAGCAGTACTTC.

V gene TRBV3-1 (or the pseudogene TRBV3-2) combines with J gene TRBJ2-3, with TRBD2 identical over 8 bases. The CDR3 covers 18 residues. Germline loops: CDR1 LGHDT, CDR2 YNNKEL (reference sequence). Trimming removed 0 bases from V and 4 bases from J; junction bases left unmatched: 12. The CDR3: CASSQEVPAGEIADTQYF. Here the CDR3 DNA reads TGTGCCAGCAGCCAAGAGGTTCCAGCGGGAGAGATAGCAGATACGCAGTATTTT.

The CDR3 spells CASSLSSGGNQPQHF. CDR3 nucleotide sequence: TGTGCCAGCAGTTTATCGTCGGGGGGGAATCAGCCCCAGCATTTT. The chain employs TRBV28 and TRBJ1-5, with a weak D call TRBD1 (5 bases). The germline CDR1 and CDR2 sequences are MDHEN and SYDVKM. V was cut by 1 base and J by 4 bases, with 11 bases left in between. The CDR3 spans 15 residues.

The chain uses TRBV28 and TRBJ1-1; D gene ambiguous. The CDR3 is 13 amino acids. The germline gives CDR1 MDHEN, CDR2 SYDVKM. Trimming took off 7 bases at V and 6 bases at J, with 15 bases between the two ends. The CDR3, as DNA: TGTGCCAGCATCCAAGCCCCGCAGGCTGAAGCTTTCTTT. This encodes CASIQAPQAEAFF.